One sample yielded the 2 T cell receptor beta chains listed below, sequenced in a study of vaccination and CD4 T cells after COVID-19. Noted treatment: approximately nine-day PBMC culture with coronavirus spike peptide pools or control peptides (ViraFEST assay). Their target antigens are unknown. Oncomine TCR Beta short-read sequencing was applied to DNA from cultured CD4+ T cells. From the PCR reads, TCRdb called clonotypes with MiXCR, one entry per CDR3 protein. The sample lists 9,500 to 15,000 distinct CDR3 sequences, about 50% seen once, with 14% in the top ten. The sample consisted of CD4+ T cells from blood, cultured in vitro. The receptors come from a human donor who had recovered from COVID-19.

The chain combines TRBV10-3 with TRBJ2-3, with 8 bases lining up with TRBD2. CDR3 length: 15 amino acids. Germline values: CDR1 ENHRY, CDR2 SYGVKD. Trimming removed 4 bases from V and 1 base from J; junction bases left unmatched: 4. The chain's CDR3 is CAISADGGGTDTQYF. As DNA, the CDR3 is TGTGCCATCAGTGCGGACGGGGGGGGCACAGATACGCAGTATTTT.

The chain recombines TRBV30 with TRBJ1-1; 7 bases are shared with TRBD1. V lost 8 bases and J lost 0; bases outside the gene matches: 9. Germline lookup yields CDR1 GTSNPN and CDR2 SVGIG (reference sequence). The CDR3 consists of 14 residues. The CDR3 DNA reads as TGTGCCGGAGGGCAGGGGGGAATGAACACTGAAGCTTTCTTT. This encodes CAGGQGGMNTEAFF.